One T cell receptor beta chain is described in this entry. As yet, its antigen is unknown. The sample is drawn from a study of response to subunit inactivated influenza vaccine. Germline loops: CDR1 SGHVS, CDR2 FQNEAQ. This CDR3 spans 14 amino acids. V gave up 5 bases and J gave up 5 bases, with 15 bases separating them. Findings and caveats of the study: A suggestion made by the authors is that each seasonal influenza vaccination recruits few new T cells.

From the RT-PCR reads, TCRdb called clonotypes with MiXCR, one entry per CDR3 protein. In the table there are hundreds of thousands of distinct CDR3 sequences, about 7.6% of which are singletons. The TCR comes from a man between 50 and 69 years old who received an inactivated influenza vaccine. Sequencing used PBMCs from blood, obtained around 25 months after vaccination. The chain has TRBV7-8 and TRBJ1-1; no clear D. The CDR3 DNA reads as TGTGCCAGCAGCCCCTTCCAGGCGAGAACTGAAGCTTTCTTT. This gives the protein CASSPFQARTEAFF.